These 16 T cell receptor beta chains came from one sample sequenced in a study of CD8+ T cells in alopecia areata (dated by TCRdb to between 2018 and 2020). Libraries were constructed by the immunoSEQ multiplex PCR assay. RNA was extracted from all samples and reverse transcribed into cDNA, which served as template for TCR sequencing. The table was pulled from immuneACCESS by TCRdb, which kept in-frame rearrangements only. Such tables lose some clones; where checked, under half of the loss comes from unresolved V genes, and the rest has no known cause. Recorded for this sample are more than 130,000 clones; roughly four fifths of them occurred a single time. The top ten hold around 25% of the sample. The time point label, as the study defines it: more than 3 weeks on oral tofacitinib. What the treatment or condition label conveys for this sample: oral pan-JAK inhibitor, 5-10 mg twice daily. The sequencing used CD8+ T cells sorted from blood, collected at week 4, from a patient treated with tofacitinib. The receptors come from a human donor with alopecia areata.

This chain uses TRBV6-5 with TRBJ2-7; the D is unclear. With 0 bases removed from V and 7 bases from J, the gap between germline ends came to 13 bases. The CDR3 sequence is 14 residues long. Per the germline V gene, CDR1 is MNHEY and CDR2 is SVGAGI. The CDR3 nucleotides read TGTGCCAGCAGTTACTCTTCGGACGCGGAAGAGCAGTACTTC. Its protein product is CASSYSSDAEEQYF.

J is TRBJ2-4 and V is TRBV7-2; D is unclear. Trimming stripped 3 bases from V and 0 bases from J, with 15 bases between. The CDR3 consists of 17 residues. CDR1 and CDR2 from the germline V gene are SGHTA and FQGNSA. CDR3 loop: CASSFPNFALAKNIQYF. The DNA of the CDR3 is TGTGCCAGCAGCTTCCCTAACTTCGCCCTAGCCAAAAACATTCAGTACTTC.

The chain combines TRBV21-1 with TRBJ2-7. TRBV21-1 represents a pseudogene. The CDR3 is made up of 13 amino acids. CDR3 sequence (DNA): TGTGCCAGCAGCAACAGCCAGACCTACGAGCAGTACTTC. Translated, it gives CASSNSQTYEQYF.

This chain connects TRBV7-3 to TRBJ2-2; TRBD1 agrees at 8 bases. This CDR3 region has 15 residues. Trimming took 4 bases from V and 1 from J; bases not matched to a gene: 2. Germline values: CDR1 SGHTA, CDR2 FQGTGA. The CDR3 loop reads CASSSTGGNTGELFF. CDR3 bases: TGTGCCAGCAGCTCAACAGGGGGGAACACCGGGGAGCTGTTTTTT.

The chain is built from TRBV7-2 and TRBJ2-5; 7 bases fit TRBD2. CDR1 and CDR2 from the germline V gene are SGHTA and FQGNSA. CDR3 size: 14 residues. V lost 4 bases, J lost 6 bases, and 8 bases stayed unmatched. The CDR3 protein is CASSSPGGVKTQYF. For the CDR3, the DNA is TGTGCCAGCAGCTCGCCGGGGGGAGTAAAGACCCAGTACTTC.

The chain carries TRBV11-2 and TRBJ1-1; D uncertain. The CDR3 has 16 amino acids. CDR1 and CDR2 from the germline V gene are SGHAT and FQNNGV. The ends were cut back, 5 bases at V and 3 bases at J, with 19 bases in the middle. DNA for the CDR3: TGTGCCAGCAGCCCAGCGGTTTGGAGTACGGACACTGAAGCTTTCTTT. This translates into CASSPAVWSTDTEAFF. Looking up the rest from reference TRBV11-2 and TRBJ1-1 gives the full variable domain: EAGVAQSPRYKIIEKRQSVAFWCNPISGHATLYWYQQILGQGPKLLIQFQNNGVVDDSQLPKDRFSAERLKGVDSTLKIQPAKLEDSAVYLCASSPAVWSTDTEAFFGQGTRLTVV.

This rearrangement joins TRBV9 to TRBJ2-5, with 7 bases fitting TRBD1. V shed 4 bases and J 3 bases; nucleotides not matched to a gene: 9. The germline gives CDR1 SGDLS, CDR2 YYNGEE. This CDR3 region has 15 residues. Here the CDR3 DNA reads TGTGCCAGCAGCCCCCAGGGACAGCAAAAAGAGACCCAGTACTTC. Translated: CASSPQGQQKETQYF.

For the CDR3, the DNA is TGTGCCAGTAGGCCTCTTGGACAAGAGACCCAGTACTTC. Translated: CASRPLGQETQYF. This chain connects TRBV19 to TRBJ2-5; no clear D. V shed 6 bases and J shed 2 bases, with 10 bases lying between them. The CDR3 runs 13 residues. CDR1 and CDR2 from the germline V gene are LNHDA and SQIVND (reference sequence).

The chain uses TRBV12-5 and TRBJ1-5; D is undetermined. The length of the CDR3 is 14 residues. Per the germline V gene, CDR1 is LGHNT and CDR2 is FRNRAP. Trimming stripped 7 bases from V and 5 bases from J, with 15 bases between. CDR3 DNA: TGTGCTAGTGTCGTACGCCTTTGGGATCAGCCCCAGCATTTT. This encodes CASVVRLWDQPQHF.

V is TRBV13 and J is TRBJ2-5; 8 bases match TRBD2. J was trimmed by 2 bases and V by 6 bases; bases with no gene match: 5. CDR1 is PRHDT, CDR2 FYEKMQ, per germline (reference sequence). The CDR3 consists of 14 residues. CDR3 nucleotides: TGTGCCAGCAGACAATCGGGGGGGCAAGAGACCCAGTACTTC. It encodes CASRQSGGQETQYF.

This chain joins TRBV6-6 and TRBJ2-7, with D perhaps matching TRBD2 (6 bases). V shed 5 bases and J shed 5 bases, with 19 bases lying between them. Germline assignment: CDR1 MNHNY and CDR2 SVGAGI (reference sequence). This CDR3 region has 15 residues. The CDR3 reads CASSPTGRLDHEQYF. CDR3 DNA sequence: TGTGCCAGCAGTCCAACGGGGCGACTAGATCACGAGCAGTACTTC.

This chain uses TRBV29-1 with TRBJ1-2, with D tentatively TRBD1 (5 bases). CDR3 size: 15 residues. Trimming stripped 4 bases from V and 0 bases from J, with 15 bases between. Germline CDR1 SQVTM, CDR2 ANQGSEA. The DNA of the CDR3 is TGCAGCGTTGTCCGGGACGTATCTCCTAACTATGGCTACACCTTC. As protein: CSVVRDVSPNYGYTF.

The chain's CDR3 is CASSLGTGLNEQYF. In DNA form, the CDR3 reads TGCGCCAGCAGCTTGGGGACAGGGCTCAACGAGCAGTACTTC. The genes are TRBV5-1 and TRBJ2-7; 8 bases match TRBD1. Germline-derived CDR1 and CDR2 are SGHRS and YFSETQ. The trim removed 0 bases at V and 5 bases at J, leaving 4 bases unmatched. This CDR3 comprises 14 residues. The full variable domain, completed using reference TRBV5-1 and TRBJ2-7, is KAGVTQTPRYLIKTRGQQVTLSCSPISGHRSVSWYQQTPGQGLQFLFEYFSETQRNKGNFPGRFSGRQFSNSRSEMNVSTLELGDSALYLCASSLGTGLNEQYFGPGTRLTVT.

For the CDR3, the DNA is TGTGCCTGGACGAGAGTGAACACTGAAGCTTTCTTT. Its protein is CAWTRVNTEAFF. The V and J genes are TRBV30 and TRBJ1-1, with unresolved D. Germline V gene sequence: CDR1 GTSNPN, CDR2 SVGIG (reference sequence). The CDR3 loop spans 12 amino acids. Trimming pared 4 bases from V and 0 bases from J, leaving 6 bases between.

This clone was counted a few times. The chain carries TRBV5-1 and TRBJ2-1; possible D gene TRBD1, 7 bases. V lost 0 bases, J lost 8 bases, and 12 bases lay in between. Germline CDR1 is SGHRS and CDR2 is YFSETQ. CDR3 length: 14 amino acids. The CDR3 sequence: CASSLGDREDEQFF. Here the CDR3 DNA reads TGCGCCAGCAGCTTGGGAGACAGGGAGGATGAGCAGTTCTTC. Full variable domain (rest looked up from reference TRBV5-1 and TRBJ2-1): KAGVTQTPRYLIKTRGQQVTLSCSPISGHRSVSWYQQTPGQGLQFLFEYFSETQRNKGNFPGRFSGRQFSNSRSEMNVSTLELGDSALYLCASSLGDREDEQFFGPGTRLTVL.

The chain recombines TRBV7-8 with TRBJ1-2; D remains unclear. Trimming left V 1 base short and J 4 bases short, with 7 bases between. The CDR3 totals 13 residues. The germline gives CDR1 SGHVS, CDR2 FQNEAQ. CDR3 residues: CASSLESGYGYTF. CDR3 nucleotides: TGTGCCAGCAGCTTAGAGTCTGGCTATGGCTACACCTTC.